Detailed here is one TCR beta chain. Its specificity is not known. The data originate from a study of Graves' ophthalmopathy and Graves' hyperthyroidism. From RNA, the CDR3 regions of TCR beta chains were amplified and sequenced. A first-round RT-PCR used HTBI primers, followed by a second-round multiplex PCR. TCRdb analysed the multiplex PCR reads with MiXCR anew, one entry per CDR3 protein. Of 600,000 to 650,000 distinct CDR3 sequences listed, 20% to 25% are singletons. Whole-study findings and limits: With a specificity of 72.22% and a sensitivity of 60% to 71%, the model predicted ophthalmopathy progression. Detected in blood as well were most expanded thyroid clonotypes with frequency above 0.001.

V shed 0 bases, J shed 3 bases, and the junction held 1 base outside the gene matches. The CDR3 sequence is 13 residues long. Germline CDR1 DFQATT, CDR2 SNEGSKA (reference sequence). This TCR derives from a woman under 30 with stable Graves' hyperthyroidism. Some clones in this sample may be carry-over from other donors' samples. The sequenced sample consisted of peripheral blood. The V call is TRBV20-1, the J call TRBJ2-7; 8 positions agree with TRBD1. In nucleotides, the CDR3 is TGCAGTGCTAGAGAGGACAGGGACTACGAGCAGTACTTC. Translating it yields CSAREDRDYEQYF.